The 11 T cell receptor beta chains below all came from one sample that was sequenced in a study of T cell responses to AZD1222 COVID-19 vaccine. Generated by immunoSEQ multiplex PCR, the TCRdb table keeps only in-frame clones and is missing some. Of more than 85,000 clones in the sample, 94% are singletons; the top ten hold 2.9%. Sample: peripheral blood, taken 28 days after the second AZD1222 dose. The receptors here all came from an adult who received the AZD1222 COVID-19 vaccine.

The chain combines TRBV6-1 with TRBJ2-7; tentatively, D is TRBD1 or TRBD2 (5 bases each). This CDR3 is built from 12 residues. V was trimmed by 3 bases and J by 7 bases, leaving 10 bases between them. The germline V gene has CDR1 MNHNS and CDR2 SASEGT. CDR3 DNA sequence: TGTGCCAGCAGTGAGGGGCCGGGGGAGCAGTACTTC. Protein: CASSEGPGEQYF.

CDR3: CASSQSDGSTAGVYGYTF. Written as DNA, the CDR3 is TGTGCCAGCAGCCAATCGGACGGTTCAACGGCAGGGGTCTATGGCTACACCTTC. The chain combines TRBV16 with TRBJ1-2; TRBD1 is a possible D gene (6 bases). This CDR3 is 18 amino acids long. The V end was cut by 0 bases, the J end by 4 bases, with 21 bases between. Germline CDR1 is KGHSY and CDR2 is FQNENV.

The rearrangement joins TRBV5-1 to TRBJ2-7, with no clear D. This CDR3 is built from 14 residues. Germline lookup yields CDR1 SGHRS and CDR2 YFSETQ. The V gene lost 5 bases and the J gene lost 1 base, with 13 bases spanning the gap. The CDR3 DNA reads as TGCGCCAGCAGTGCAGAGACGGAATCCTACGAGCAGTACTTC. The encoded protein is CASSAETESYEQYF.

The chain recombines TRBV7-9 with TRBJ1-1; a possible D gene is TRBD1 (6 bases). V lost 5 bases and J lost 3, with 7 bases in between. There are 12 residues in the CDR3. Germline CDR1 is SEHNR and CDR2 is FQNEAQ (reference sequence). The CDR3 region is CASSTGYTEAFF. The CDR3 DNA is TGTGCCAGCAGCACAGGGTACACTGAAGCTTTCTTT.

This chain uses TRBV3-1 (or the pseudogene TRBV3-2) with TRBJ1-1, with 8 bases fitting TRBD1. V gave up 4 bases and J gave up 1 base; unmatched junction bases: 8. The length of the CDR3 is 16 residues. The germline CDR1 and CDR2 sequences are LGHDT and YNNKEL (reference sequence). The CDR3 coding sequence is TGTGCCAGCAGCCGACCCTGGGGGACAGGGAACACTGAAGCTTTCTTT. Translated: CASSRPWGTGNTEAFF.

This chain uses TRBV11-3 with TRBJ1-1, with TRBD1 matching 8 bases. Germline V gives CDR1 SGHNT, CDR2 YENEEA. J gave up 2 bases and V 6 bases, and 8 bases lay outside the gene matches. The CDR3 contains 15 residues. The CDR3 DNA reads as TGTGCCAGCAGTTCCGGGACAGGAATTAACACTGAAGCTTTCTTT. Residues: CASSSGTGINTEAFF.

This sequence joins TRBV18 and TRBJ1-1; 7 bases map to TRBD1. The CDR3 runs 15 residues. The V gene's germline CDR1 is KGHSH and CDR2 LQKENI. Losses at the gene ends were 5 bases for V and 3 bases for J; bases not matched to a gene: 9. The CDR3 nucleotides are TGTGCCAGCTCAGCCAGACAGGGACGGTACACTGAAGCTTTCTTT. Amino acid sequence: CASSARQGRYTEAFF.

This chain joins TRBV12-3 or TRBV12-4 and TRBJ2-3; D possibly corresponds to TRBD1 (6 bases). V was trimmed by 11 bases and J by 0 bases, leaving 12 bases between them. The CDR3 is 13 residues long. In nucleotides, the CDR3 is TGTGCCTCACGGGGACAAAGCACAGATACGCAGTATTTT. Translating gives CASRGQSTDTQYF.

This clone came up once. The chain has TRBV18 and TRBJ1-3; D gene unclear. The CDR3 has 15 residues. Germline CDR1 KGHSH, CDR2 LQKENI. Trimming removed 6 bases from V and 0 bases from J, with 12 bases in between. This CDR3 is CASSRTESSGNTIYF. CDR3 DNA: TGTGCCAGCTCGCGGACGGAAAGCTCTGGAAACACCATATATTTT.

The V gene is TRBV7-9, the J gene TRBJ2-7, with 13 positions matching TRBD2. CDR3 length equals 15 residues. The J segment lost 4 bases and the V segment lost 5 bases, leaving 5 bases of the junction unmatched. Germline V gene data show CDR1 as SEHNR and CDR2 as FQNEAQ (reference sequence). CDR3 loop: CASSGGLAGSYEQYF. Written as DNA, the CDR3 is TGTGCCAGCAGCGGGGGACTAGCGGGGTCTTACGAGCAGTACTTC.

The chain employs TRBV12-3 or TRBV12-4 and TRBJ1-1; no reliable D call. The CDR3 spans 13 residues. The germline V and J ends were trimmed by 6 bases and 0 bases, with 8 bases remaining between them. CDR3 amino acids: CASRRTLNTEAFF. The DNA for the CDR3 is TGTGCCAGCAGACGGACTTTGAACACTGAAGCTTTCTTT.